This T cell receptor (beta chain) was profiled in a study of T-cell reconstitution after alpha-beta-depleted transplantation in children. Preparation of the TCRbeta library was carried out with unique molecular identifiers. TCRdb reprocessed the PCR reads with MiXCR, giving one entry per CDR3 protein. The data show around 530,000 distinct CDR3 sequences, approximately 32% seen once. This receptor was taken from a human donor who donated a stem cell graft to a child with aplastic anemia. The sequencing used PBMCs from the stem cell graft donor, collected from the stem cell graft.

CDR3 sequence (DNA): TGTGCCAGCAGTTACGATTCGAGCTCCTACAATGAGCAGTTCTTC. Translating it yields CASSYDSSSYNEQFF. The J gene is TRBJ2-1, the V gene TRBV6-5; no firm D call. The CDR3 loop spans 15 amino acids. V was trimmed by 2 bases and J by 0 bases, leaving 8 bases between them. Germline CDR1 is MNHEY and CDR2 is SVGAGI.